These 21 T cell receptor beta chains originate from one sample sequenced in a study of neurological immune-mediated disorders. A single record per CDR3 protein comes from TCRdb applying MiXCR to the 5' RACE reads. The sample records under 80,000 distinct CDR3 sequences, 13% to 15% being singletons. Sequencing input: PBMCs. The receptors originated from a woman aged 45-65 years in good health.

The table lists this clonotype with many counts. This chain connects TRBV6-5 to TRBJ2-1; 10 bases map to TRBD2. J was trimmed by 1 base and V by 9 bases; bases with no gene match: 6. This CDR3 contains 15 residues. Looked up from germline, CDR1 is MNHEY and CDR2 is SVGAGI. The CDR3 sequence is CASRLTSGSYNEQFF. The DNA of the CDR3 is TGTGCCAGTAGGCTGACTAGCGGGTCCTACAATGAGCAGTTCTTC.

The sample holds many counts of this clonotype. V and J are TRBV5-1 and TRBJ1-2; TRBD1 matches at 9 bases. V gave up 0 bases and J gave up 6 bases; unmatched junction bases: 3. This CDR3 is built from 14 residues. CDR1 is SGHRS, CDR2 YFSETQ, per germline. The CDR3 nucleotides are TGCGCCAGCAGCTTGGACGGACAGGGGAATGGCTACACCTTC. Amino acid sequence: CASSLDGQGNGYTF.

The CDR3 coding sequence is TGTGCCAGCATGGAACAGGGTGAAGCTTTCTTT. This sequence encodes CASMEQGEAFF. The chain carries TRBV6-1 and TRBJ1-1; possible D gene TRBD1, 6 bases. The V and J ends lost 7 bases and 7 bases respectively, with 10 bases between them. The germline V gene has CDR1 MNHNS and CDR2 SASEGT. The CDR3 totals 11 residues.

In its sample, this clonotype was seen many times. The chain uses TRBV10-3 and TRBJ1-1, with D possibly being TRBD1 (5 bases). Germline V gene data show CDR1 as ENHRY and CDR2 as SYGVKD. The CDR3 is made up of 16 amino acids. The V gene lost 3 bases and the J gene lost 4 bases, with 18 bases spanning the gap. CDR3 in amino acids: CAISDFGGSGRTEAFF. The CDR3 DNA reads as TGTGCCATCAGTGACTTCGGGGGGTCTGGCCGCACTGAAGCTTTCTTT.

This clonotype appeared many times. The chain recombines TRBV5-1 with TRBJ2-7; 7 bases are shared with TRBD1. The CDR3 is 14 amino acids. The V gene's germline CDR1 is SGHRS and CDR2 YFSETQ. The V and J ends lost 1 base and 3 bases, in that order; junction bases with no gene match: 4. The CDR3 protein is CASSLSTGNYEQYF. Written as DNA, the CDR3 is TGCGCCAGCAGCTTGTCGACAGGGAACTACGAGCAGTACTTC.

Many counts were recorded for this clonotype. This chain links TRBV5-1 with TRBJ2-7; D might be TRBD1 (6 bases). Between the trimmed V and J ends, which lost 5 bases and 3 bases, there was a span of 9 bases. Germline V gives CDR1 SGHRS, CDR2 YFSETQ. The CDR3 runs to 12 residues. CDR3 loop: CASRQDSYEQYF. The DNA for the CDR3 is TGCGCCAGCAGGCAGGACAGCTACGAGCAGTACTTC.

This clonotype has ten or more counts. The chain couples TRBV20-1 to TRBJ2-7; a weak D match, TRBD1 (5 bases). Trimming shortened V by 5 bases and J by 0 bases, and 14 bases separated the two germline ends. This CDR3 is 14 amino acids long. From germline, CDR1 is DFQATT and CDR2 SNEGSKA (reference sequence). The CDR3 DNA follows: TGCAGTGCTTTAAGCGACAGTTTCTCCTACGAGCAGTACTTC. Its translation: CSALSDSFSYEQYF.

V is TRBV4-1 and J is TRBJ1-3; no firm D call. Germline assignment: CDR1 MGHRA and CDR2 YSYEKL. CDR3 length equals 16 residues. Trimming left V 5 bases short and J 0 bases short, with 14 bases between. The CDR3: CASSSGSQFSGNTIYF. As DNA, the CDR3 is TGCGCCAGCAGCTCCGGCAGCCAATTCTCTGGAAACACCATATATTTT.

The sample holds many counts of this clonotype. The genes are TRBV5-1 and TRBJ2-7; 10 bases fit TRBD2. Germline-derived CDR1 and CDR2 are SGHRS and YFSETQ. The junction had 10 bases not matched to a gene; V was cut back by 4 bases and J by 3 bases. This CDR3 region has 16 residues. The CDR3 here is CASSPDVIAGGYEQYF. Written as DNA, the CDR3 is TGCGCCAGCAGCCCAGACGTCATAGCGGGAGGCTACGAGCAGTACTTC.

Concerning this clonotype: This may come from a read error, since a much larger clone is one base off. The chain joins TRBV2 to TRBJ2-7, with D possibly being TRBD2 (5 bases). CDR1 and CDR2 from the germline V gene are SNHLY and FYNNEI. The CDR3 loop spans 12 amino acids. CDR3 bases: TGTGCCAGCAGTGTGTTCGACTACAAGCAGTACTTC. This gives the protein CASSVFDYKQYF.

DNA for the CDR3: TGCAGTGCTAGACTGGGTCCCTCGACCCAGCAGTTCTTC. As protein: CSARLGPSTQQFF. The chain couples TRBV20-1 to TRBJ2-1; D is ambiguous. Trimming removed 2 bases from V and 11 bases from J, with 16 bases in between. This CDR3 spans 13 amino acids. CDR1 and CDR2 (germline): DFQATT, SNEGSKA (reference sequence).

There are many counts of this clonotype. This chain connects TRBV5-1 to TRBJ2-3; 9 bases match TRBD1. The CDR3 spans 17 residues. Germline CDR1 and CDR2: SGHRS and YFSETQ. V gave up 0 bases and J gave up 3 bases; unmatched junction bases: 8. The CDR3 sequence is CASSLAVSGTGTDTQYF. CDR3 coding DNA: TGCGCCAGCAGCTTGGCCGTTAGTGGGACAGGGACAGATACGCAGTATTTT.

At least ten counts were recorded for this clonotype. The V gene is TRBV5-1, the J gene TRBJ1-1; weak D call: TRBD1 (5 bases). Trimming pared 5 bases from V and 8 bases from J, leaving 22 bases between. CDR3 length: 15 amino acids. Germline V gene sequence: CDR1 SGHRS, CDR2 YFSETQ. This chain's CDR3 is CASSGGGSLVGEAFF. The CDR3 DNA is TGCGCCAGCAGTGGGGGGGGTTCCCTGGTTGGGGAAGCTTTCTTT.

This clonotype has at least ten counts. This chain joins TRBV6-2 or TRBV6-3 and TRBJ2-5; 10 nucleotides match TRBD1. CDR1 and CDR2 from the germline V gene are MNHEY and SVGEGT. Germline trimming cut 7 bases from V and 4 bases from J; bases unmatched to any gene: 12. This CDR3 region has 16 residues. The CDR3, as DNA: TGTGCCAGCACCCCCCTAAGGACAGGGGGAGGAGAGACCCAGTACTTC. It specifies CASTPLRTGGGETQYF.

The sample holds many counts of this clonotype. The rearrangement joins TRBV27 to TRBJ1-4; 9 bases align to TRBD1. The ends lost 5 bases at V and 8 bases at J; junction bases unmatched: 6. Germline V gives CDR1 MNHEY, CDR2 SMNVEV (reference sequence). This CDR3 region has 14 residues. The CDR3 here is CASSPGQGSEKLFF. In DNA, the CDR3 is TGTGCCAGCAGTCCGGGACAGGGATCCGAAAAACTGTTTTTT.

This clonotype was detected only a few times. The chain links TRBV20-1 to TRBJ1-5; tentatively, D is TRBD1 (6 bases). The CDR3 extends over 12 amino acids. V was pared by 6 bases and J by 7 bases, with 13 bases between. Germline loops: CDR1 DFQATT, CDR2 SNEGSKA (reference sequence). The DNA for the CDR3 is TGCAGTGCCCGCCCCGGGACACAGCCCCAGCATTTT. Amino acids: CSARPGTQPQHF.

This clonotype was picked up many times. The CDR3 here is CSARKGGASLYGYTF. For the CDR3, the DNA is TGCAGTGCTAGAAAAGGAGGGGCTTCCCTCTATGGCTACACCTTC. The chain has TRBV20-1 and TRBJ1-2; perhaps TRBD1 as D (5 bases). Trimming removed 2 bases from V and 4 bases from J, with 17 bases in between. The germline V gene has CDR1 DFQATT and CDR2 SNEGSKA (reference sequence). The length of the CDR3 is 15 residues.

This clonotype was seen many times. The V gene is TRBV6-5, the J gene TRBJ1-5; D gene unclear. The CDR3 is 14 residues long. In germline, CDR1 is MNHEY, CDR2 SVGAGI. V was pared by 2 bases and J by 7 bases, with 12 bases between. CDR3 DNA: TGTGCCAGCAGTTACGCGAGTTTCGGGCAGCCCCAGCATTTT. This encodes CASSYASFGQPQHF.

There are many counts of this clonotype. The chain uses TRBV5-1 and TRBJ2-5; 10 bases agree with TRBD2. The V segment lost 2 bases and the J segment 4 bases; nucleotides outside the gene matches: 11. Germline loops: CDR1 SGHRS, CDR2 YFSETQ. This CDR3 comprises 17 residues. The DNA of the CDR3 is TGCGCCAGCAGCTTACCAACCGGACTAGCGGCGGGAGAGACCCAGTACTTC. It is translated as CASSLPTGLAAGETQYF.

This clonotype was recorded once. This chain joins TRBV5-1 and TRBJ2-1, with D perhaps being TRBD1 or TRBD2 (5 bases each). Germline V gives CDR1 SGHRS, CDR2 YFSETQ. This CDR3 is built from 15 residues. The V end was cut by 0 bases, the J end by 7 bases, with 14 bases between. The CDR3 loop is CASSLVPGRENEQFF. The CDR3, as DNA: TGCGCCAGCAGCTTGGTACCAGGGAGAGAGAATGAGCAGTTCTTC.

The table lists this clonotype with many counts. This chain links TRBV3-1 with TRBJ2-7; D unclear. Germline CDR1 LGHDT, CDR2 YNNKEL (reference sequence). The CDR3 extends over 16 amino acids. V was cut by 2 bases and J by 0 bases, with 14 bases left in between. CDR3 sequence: CASSQSLTAFSYEQYF. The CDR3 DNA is TGTGCCAGCAGCCAAAGTCTCACGGCATTCTCCTACGAGCAGTACTTC.